The rows below give T cell receptor beta chains drawn from one sample of a study of cytomegalovirus exposure and HLA in healthy donors. The method was immunoSEQ multiplex PCR; TCRdb's version includes in-frame clones alone and lacks a portion of them. The sample carries fewer than 250,000 clones, approximately 80% recorded once. Sequenced: PBMCs. All receptors come from a man aged 25 to 40 in good health and CMV-seronegative. CDR3s include the opening cysteine and the closing phenylalanine or tryptophan. A D gene is named only where the DNA matches it firmly. Only some rows state a clone size, as once, few, many or a class for expanded clones.

TRBV9	few	TRBJ2-5	TRBD2	CASSEGLTSGVEETQYF	TGTGCCAGCAGCGAGGGCCTGACTAGCGGGGTGGAAGAGACCCAGTACTTC
TRBV7-6	few	TRBJ2-1	TRBD2	CASSISGGLYNEQFF	TGTGCCAGCAGCATTAGCGGGGGCCTCTACAATGAGCAGTTCTTC
TRBV6-5	.	TRBJ2-3	.	CASSYSGGPTDTQYF	TGTGCCAGCAGTTACTCGGGGGGACCCACAGATACGCAGTATTTT
TRBV28	.	TRBJ1-4	.	CASRPTGPEEKLFF	TGTGCCAGCAGACCTACAGGACCCGAAGAAAAACTGTTTTTT
TRBV5-6	.	TRBJ2-7	TRBD2	CASSLTSGGAFYEQYF	TGTGCCAGCAGCTTGACTAGCGGGGGGGCGTTCTACGAGCAGTACTTC
TRBV4-1	.	TRBJ2-7	TRBD1	CASSQVQGAYEQYF	TGCGCCAGCAGCCAAGTCCAGGGGGCCTACGAGCAGTACTTC
TRBV29-1	.	TRBJ1-4	.	CSVAGSLPEKLFF	TGCAGCGTGGCCGGGTCGCTACCTGAAAAACTGTTTTTT
TRBV28	few	TRBJ1-5	TRBD1	CASAPGTGGGNQPQHF	TGTGCCAGCGCCCCCGGGACAGGGGGCGGAAATCAGCCCCAGCATTTT
TRBV10-3	.	TRBJ1-1	TRBD1	CAISSDRGPNTEAFF	TGTGCCATCAGTTCCGACAGGGGGCCGAACACTGAAGCTTTCTTT
TRBV4-3	.	TRBJ1-3	.	CASSQDWNSISGNTIYF	TGCGCCAGCAGCCAAGATTGGAACAGCATCTCTGGAAACACCATATATTTT
TRBV5-5	.	TRBJ1-1	TRBD1	CASSLGLDREAFF	TGTGCCAGCAGCTTAGGGTTGGACAGGGAAGCTTTCTTT
TRBV7-2	.	TRBJ1-2	.	CASSSRGRGDYGYTF	TGTGCCAGCAGCTCCAGGGGCAGGGGTGACTATGGCTACACCTTC
TRBV5-6	.	TRBJ2-6	TRBD1	CASSPGQGALGASVLTF	TGTGCCAGCAGCCCGGGACAGGGGGCGCTTGGGGCCAGCGTCCTGACTTTC
TRBV10-2	.	TRBJ1-1	.	CASSDLQVLNTEAFF	TGCGCCAGCAGTGACCTACAGGTTTTGAACACTGAAGCTTTCTTT
TRBV5-1	.	TRBJ1-2	TRBD1	CASSLTGQIYGYTF	TGCGCCAGCAGCTTGACGGGACAGATTTATGGCTACACCTTC
TRBV2	few	TRBJ1-6	TRBD1	CAGGQENNSPLHF	TGTGCCGGAGGACAGGAGAATAATTCACCCCTCCACTTT
TRBV4-1	.	TRBJ2-2	TRBD2	CASSLIGMGGIGELFF	TGCGCCAGCAGCCTCATTGGGATGGGGGGGATCGGGGAGCTGTTTTTT
TRBV11-1	.	TRBJ2-2	TRBD1	CASSSGTGRDTGELFF	TGTGCCAGCAGCTCCGGGACAGGGAGGGACACCGGGGAGCTGTTTTTT
TRBV9	few	TRBJ2-3	.	CASSSGLSTDTQYF	TGTGCCAGCAGCTCGGGACTGAGCACAGATACGCAGTATTTT
TRBV28	.	TRBJ1-5	TRBD1	CASGQGSNQPQHF	TGTGCGTCCGGACAGGGAAGCAATCAGCCCCAGCATTTT
TRBV19	.	TRBJ1-5	TRBD1	CASSMPPGTGANQPQHF	TGTGCCAGTAGTATGCCTCCCGGGACAGGTGCCAATCAGCCCCAGCATTTT
TRBV18	.	TRBJ1-1	TRBD1	CASSPDRGRKKNTEAFF	TGTGCCAGCTCACCGGACAGGGGGCGAAAAAAGAACACTGAAGCTTTCTTT
TRBV7-2	.	TRBJ2-7	TRBD2	CASSQSSSGGGEQYF	TGTGCCAGCAGCCAAAGTTCTAGCGGGGGGGGAGAGCAGTACTTC
TRBV7-3	.	TRBJ2-1	TRBD1	CASSWTGGKTDEQFF	TGTGCCAGCAGCTGGACAGGGGGCAAGACGGATGAGCAGTTCTTC
TRBV7-2	few	TRBJ2-7	.	CASTTGTPPYEQYF	TGTGCCAGCACCACTGGGACACCACCCTACGAGCAGTACTTC
TRBV19	.	TRBJ1-4	.	CASSTTGSTNEKLFF	TGTGCCAGTAGTACTACAGGGAGCACTAATGAAAAACTGTTTTTT
TRBV2	.	TRBJ1-5	.	CASNGDPNQPQHF	TGTGCCAGCAACGGGGATCCGAATCAGCCCCAGCATTTT
TRBV6-4	.	TRBJ2-5	TRBD2	CASSKLAGETQYF	TGTGCCAGCTCCAAACTAGCGGGAGAGACCCAGTACTTC
TRBV13	.	TRBJ1-2	TRBD1	CASSLDWTGTNYGYTF	TGTGCCAGCAGCTTAGACTGGACAGGAACTAACTATGGCTACACCTTC
TRBV28	once	TRBJ2-7	.	CASEDINSYEQYF	TGTGCCAGTGAGGACATTAACTCCTACGAGCAGTACTTC
TRBV28	once	TRBJ1-5	TRBD1	CAIERQGYSNQPQHF	TGTGCCATCGAAAGACAGGGTTATAGCAATCAGCCCCAGCATTTT
TRBV5-4	.	TRBJ2-7	.	CASSPRGSYEQYF	TGTGCCAGCAGCCCCCGAGGTTCCTACGAGCAGTACTTC
TRBV6-6	.	TRBJ2-7	TRBD2	CASRPLAGVTYEQYF	TGTGCCAGCAGACCACTAGCGGGGGTAACCTACGAGCAGTACTTC
TRBV4-1	.	TRBJ2-5	.	CASSRVTRGSETQYF	TGCGCCAGCAGCAGAGTAACTCGGGGGTCCGAGACCCAGTACTTC
TRBV2	.	TRBJ2-1	TRBD2	CASARLAGGFSYNEQFF	TGTGCCAGCGCCCGACTAGCGGGGGGGTTCTCCTACAATGAGCAGTTCTTC
TRBV5-6	.	TRBJ1-1	TRBD1	CASSFDREIGAFF	TGTGCCAGCAGCTTCGACAGGGAGATAGGAGCTTTCTTT
TRBV19	.	TRBJ2-6	TRBD1	CAVRWTQGYSGANVLTF	TGTGCCGTAAGGTGGACACAGGGGTACTCTGGGGCCAACGTCCTGACTTTC
TRBV7-9	.	TRBJ1-1	.	CASIEQGYTEAFF	TGTGCCAGCATTGAACAGGGATACACTGAAGCTTTCTTT
TRBV7-8	.	TRBJ2-1	TRBD2	CASSLMLAGVYNEQFF	TGTGCCAGCAGCTTAATGCTAGCGGGGGTGTACAATGAGCAGTTCTTC
TRBV5-6	.	TRBJ2-3	TRBD2	CASSVTSGVADTQYF	TGTGCCAGCAGCGTGACTAGCGGGGTGGCAGATACGCAGTATTTT
TRBV2	.	TRBJ1-3	TRBD1	CASGTGGDTIYF	TGTGCCAGCGGCACAGGGGGAGACACCATATATTTT
TRBV7-9	.	TRBJ1-6	TRBD1	CASSLMGDSLSSYNSPLHF	TGTGCCAGCAGCTTAATGGGGGACAGTTTGAGCTCCTATAATTCACCCCTCCACTTT
TRBV28	.	TRBJ2-7	.	CASSSPGVYEQYF	TGTGCCAGCAGTAGCCCCGGGGTCTACGAGCAGTACTTC
TRBV28	.	TRBJ1-4	.	CASSFVEGGGKLFF	TGTGCCAGCAGTTTCGTTGAAGGGGGGGGGAAACTGTTTTTT
TRBV18	.	TRBJ2-7	.	CASSPPVGSGAYEQYF	TGTGCCAGCTCACCACCGGTAGGGAGTGGGGCCTACGAGCAGTACTTC
TRBV6-5	.	TRBJ1-1	.	CASSYRGGPNTEAFF	TGTGCCAGCAGTTACCGGGGTGGACCAAACACTGAAGCTTTCTTT
TRBV19	.	TRBJ1-5	.	CASRERRYQPQHF	TGTGCCAGTAGGGAGCGGCGGTATCAGCCCCAGCATTTT
TRBV9	.	TRBJ2-3	.	CASSGTSTLFTDTQYF	TGTGCCAGCAGCGGTACTAGCACCCTGTTCACAGATACGCAGTATTTT
TRBV6-5	.	TRBJ1-3	.	CASRENDRFRDTIYF	TGTGCCAGCAGAGAAAATGACAGGTTTCGAGACACCATATATTTT
TRBV27	once	TRBJ1-4	.	CASSLQGRGGNEKLFF	TGTGCCAGCAGTTTACAGGGTCGGGGGGGGAATGAAAAACTGTTTTTT
TRBV12-1	.	TRBJ2-7	.	CASSWGLAGGVVSYEQYF	TGTGCCAGCAGCTGGGGACTAGCGGGGGGCGTCGTCTCCTACGAGCAGTACTTC
TRBV28	.	TRBJ2-1	.	CASSLEGGEQFF	TGTGCCAGCAGTTTAGAAGGGGGTGAGCAGTTCTTC
TRBV28	few	TRBJ1-6	TRBD1	CASNRDRQRPPLHF	TGTGCCAGCAACCGGGACAGGCAGAGGCCACCCCTCCACTTT
TRBV10-3	.	TRBJ2-1	TRBD2	CAISAGTSGSNEQFF	TGTGCCATCAGTGCCGGGACTAGCGGTAGCAATGAGCAGTTCTTC
TRBV2	.	TRBJ1-4	TRBD1	CASTESGQGGEKLFF	TGTGCCAGCACCGAGAGTGGACAGGGGGGGGAAAAACTGTTTTTT